Below are 4 T cell receptor beta chains sequenced from a single sample in a study of regulatory T cells in long-lasting Graves disease (dated by TCRdb to the early 2020s). The time point label for this specimen denotes: newly diagnosed GD, antithyroid drugs for less than 3 months. For both TCR sequencing and RNA sequencing, RNA was extracted from PBMCs in TRIzol. Library preparation used multiplex PCR. These reads were obtained on an Illumina HiSeq 4000. iRepertoire HTBI primers and Arm-PCR amplification of CDR3 regions were used to construct TCR beta libraries. TCRdb ran its own pipeline on the public reads, namely fastp trimming at Q25 and MiXCR clone calling, and kept in-frame beta chains. When rows share a CDR3 protein, they turn into one entry using the most common DNA and genes. The sample profile shows hundreds of thousands of distinct CDR3 sequences; roughly 16% of them were found once. Approximately 22% of the sample rests with the top ten.

Specimen: peripheral blood mononuclear cells (PBMCs), collected at new diagnosis, from a patient treated with antithyroid drugs. These TCRs come from a female donor with Graves disease.

This clonotype was detected many times. The chain has TRBV6-5 and TRBJ1-1; D remains unclear. V dropped 2 bases and J dropped 1 base, with 8 bases sitting between them. There are 14 residues in the CDR3. Germline lookup yields CDR1 MNHEY and CDR2 SVGAGI. This CDR3 is CASSYGRANTEAFF. CDR3 bases: TGTGCCAGCAGTTACGGCCGGGCGAACACTGAAGCTTTCTTT.

The chain links TRBV20-1 to TRBJ2-5; no clear D gene. This CDR3 is 13 amino acids long. Trimming left V 3 bases short and J 2 bases short, with 10 bases between. Germline V gives CDR1 DFQATT, CDR2 SNEGSKA (reference sequence). CDR3 in DNA: TGCAGTGCTAGGCCCGGACGGCAAGAGACCCAGTACTTC. Translating it yields CSARPGRQETQYF.

There are a few counts of this clonotype. The chain links TRBV5-1 to TRBJ1-4, with 8 bases lining up with TRBD1. This CDR3 has 14 residues. Germline CDR1 is SGHRS and CDR2 is YFSETQ. After removal of 0 bases from V and 5 bases from J, the junction contained 0 bases not matched to a gene. The CDR3 here is CASSLDRGNEKLFF. For the CDR3, the DNA is TGCGCCAGCAGCTTGGACAGGGGGAATGAAAAACTGTTTTTT.

A few counts support this clonotype. V is TRBV9 and J is TRBJ1-2; 7 bases are a match to TRBD1. The CDR3 totals 15 residues. Trimming took 4 bases from V and 4 from J; bases not matched to a gene: 10. Germline CDR1 is SGDLS and CDR2 is YYNGEE. CDR3 sequence reads: CASSPRDSGPYGYTF. In DNA, the CDR3 is TGTGCCAGCAGCCCCCGGGACAGTGGCCCCTATGGCTACACCTTC.